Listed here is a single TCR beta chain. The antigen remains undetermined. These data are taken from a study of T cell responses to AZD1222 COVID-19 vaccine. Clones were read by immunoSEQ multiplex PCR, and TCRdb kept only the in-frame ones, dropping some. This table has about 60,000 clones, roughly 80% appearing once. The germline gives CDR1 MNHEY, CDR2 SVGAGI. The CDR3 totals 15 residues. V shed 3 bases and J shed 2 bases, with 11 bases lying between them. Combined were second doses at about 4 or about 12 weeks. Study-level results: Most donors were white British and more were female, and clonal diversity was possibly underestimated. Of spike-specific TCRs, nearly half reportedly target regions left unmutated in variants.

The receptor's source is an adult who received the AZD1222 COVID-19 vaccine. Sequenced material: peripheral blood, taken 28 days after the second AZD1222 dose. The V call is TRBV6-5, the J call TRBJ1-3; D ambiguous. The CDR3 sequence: CASSYQSFAGNTIYF. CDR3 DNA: TGTGCCAGCAGTTATCAGAGCTTCGCTGGAAACACCATATATTTT.